Following are 15 T cell receptor beta chains from one sample sequenced in a study of identical twins. From the 5' RACE reads, TCRdb called clonotypes with MiXCR, one entry per CDR3 protein. The sample shows about 900,000 distinct CDR3 sequences, more than 9% of them seen only once. The same data also contributed to another study, on yellow fever vaccine responses in identical twins.

Input material: PBMCs. These receptors were obtained from a woman aged 18-30 years in good health.

Only a few counts were recorded for this clonotype. The gene calls are TRBV6-1 and TRBJ1-5, with unresolved D. The CDR3 is 14 amino acids. V gave up 7 bases and J gave up 0 bases, with 10 bases separating them. Germline lookup yields CDR1 MNHNS and CDR2 SASEGT. CDR3 in DNA: TGTGCCAGCACCGGACGGTATAGCAATCAGCCCCAGCATTTT. Protein product: CASTGRYSNQPQHF.

This clonotype was recorded a few times. The chain combines TRBV12-3 or TRBV12-4 with TRBJ1-5; D is unresolved. The CDR3 spans 16 residues. The V end was cut by 1 base, the J end by 4 bases, with 14 bases between. The chain's CDR3 is CASSLVGRMGNQPQHF. The DNA for the CDR3 is TGTGCCAGCAGTTTAGTGGGCAGGATGGGGAATCAGCCCCAGCATTTT.

In this sample, this clonotype turned up a few times. This chain uses TRBV11-1 with TRBJ2-2; 8 bases align to TRBD1. The length of the CDR3 is 18 residues. Germline CDR1 and CDR2: SGHAT and FQDESV (reference sequence). The junction had 13 bases not matched to a gene; V was cut back by 5 bases and J by 2 bases. CDR3 bases: TGTGCCAGCAGCCCCGGGACAGGCTCTTTGATCAACACCGGGGAGCTGTTTTTT. This encodes CASSPGTGSLINTGELFF.

This clonotype was observed a handful of times. The genes are TRBV7-2 and TRBJ2-4; D is perhaps TRBD2 (5 bases). The V and J ends lost 0 bases and 7 bases respectively, with 19 bases between them. In germline, CDR1 is SGHTA, CDR2 FQGNSA. This CDR3 is 17 amino acids long. Written as DNA, the CDR3 is TGTGCCAGCAGCTTAGCTCGGGGTAGCCACGGTGGGAACATTCAGTACTTC. Translation: CASSLARGSHGGNIQYF.

This chain uses TRBV12-3 or TRBV12-4 with TRBJ2-5; D possibly corresponds to TRBD1 (7 bases). Trimming took 7 bases from V and 6 from J, leaving 21 bases between them. This CDR3 region has 15 residues. The CDR3 loop reads CASTRLGGRFQTQYF. The CDR3 coding sequence is TGTGCCAGCACCAGACTAGGGGGCCGTTTCCAGACCCAGTACTTC.

CDR3 sequence reads: CASSLGQMYQETQYF. The CDR3 DNA sequence: TGTGCCAGCAGCTTAGGACAGATGTACCAAGAGACCCAGTACTTC. This sequence joins TRBV7-2 and TRBJ2-5; D may be TRBD1 (5 bases). There are 15 residues in the CDR3. Trimming left V 1 base short and J 0 bases short, with 9 bases between. The germline V gene encodes CDR1 SGHTA and CDR2 FQGNSA.

This clonotype has at least ten counts. J is TRBJ2-5 and V is TRBV6-5; 8 bases fit TRBD1. After removal of 0 bases from V and 3 bases from J, the junction contained 9 bases not matched to a gene. Germline-derived CDR1 and CDR2 are MNHEY and SVGAGI. CDR3 size: 17 residues. DNA of the CDR3: TGTGCCAGCAGTTACTCGGTGGACAGGGTCAGGGAAGAGACCCAGTACTTC. Encoded protein: CASSYSVDRVREETQYF.

The table lists this clonotype with many counts. This chain connects TRBV5-6 to TRBJ2-5, with D maybe TRBD2 (6 bases). Trimming cost V 3 bases and J 1 base, with 10 bases left between them. Germline V gives CDR1 SGHDT, CDR2 YYEEEE. The CDR3 is 14 amino acids. The CDR3 loop is CASSSGLSQETQYF. CDR3 coding DNA: TGTGCCAGCAGCTCGGGACTTTCCCAAGAGACCCAGTACTTC.

At least ten counts were recorded for this clonotype. This chain uses TRBV5-1 with TRBJ2-3; D unresolved. CDR1 and CDR2 (germline): SGHRS, YFSETQ. The CDR3 is 13 amino acids. V lost 0 bases to trimming and J lost 2 bases, with 4 bases between them. The chain's CDR3 is CASSLDSTDTQYF. In nucleotides, the CDR3 is TGCGCCAGCAGCTTGGATTCCACAGATACGCAGTATTTT.

This clonotype was seen only a few times. This chain links TRBV6-1 with TRBJ1-2; the match to TRBD1 covers 9 bases. The ends lost 3 bases at V and 4 bases at J; junction bases unmatched: 6. Germline CDR1 is MNHNS and CDR2 is SASEGT. CDR3 length: 15 residues. The CDR3 loop reads CASSDRDREAYGYTF. The CDR3 DNA is TGTGCCAGCAGTGACCGGGACAGGGAGGCCTATGGCTACACCTTC.

This clonotype has more than one count but fewer than ten. The CDR3 DNA reads as TGTGCCATCAGTACCAGAGACAGCGAAAAACTGTTTTTT. It yields the protein CAISTRDSEKLFF. This chain uses TRBV10-3 with TRBJ1-4; D is perhaps TRBD1 (5 bases). Germline V lookup: CDR1 ENHRY, CDR2 SYGVKD. This CDR3 region has 13 residues. Trimming cost V 5 bases and J 8 bases, with 12 bases left between them.

The J gene is TRBJ2-3, the V gene TRBV6-5, with a weak D call TRBD2 (5 bases). V lost 3 bases, J lost 6 bases, and 19 bases lay in between. Germline V lookup: CDR1 MNHEY, CDR2 SVGAGI. The CDR3 has 16 amino acids. The CDR3 here is CASSYKRISSGDTQYF. The CDR3 DNA sequence: TGTGCCAGCAGTTATAAGCGGATCTCCTCCGGGGATACGCAGTATTTT.

At least ten counts were recorded for this clonotype. V gene TRBV12-3 or TRBV12-4 combines with J gene TRBJ2-1, with a tentative D call TRBD2 (7 bases). The ends were cut back, 3 bases at V and 2 bases at J, with 11 bases in the middle. The CDR3 length is 15 residues. CDR3: CASSLGGAPYNEQFF. The CDR3 DNA reads TGTGCCAGCAGTTTGGGGGGGGCACCCTACAATGAGCAGTTCTTC.

The rearrangement joins TRBV4-2 to TRBJ2-2, with unresolved D. This CDR3 is built from 15 residues. V dropped 0 bases and J dropped 5 bases, with 10 bases sitting between them. CDR1 and CDR2 from the germline V gene are LGHNA and YNFKEQ. The CDR3 sequence: CASSQDLVWTGELFF. As DNA, the CDR3 is TGTGCCAGCAGCCAAGATTTAGTCTGGACCGGGGAGCTGTTTTTT.

Ten or more counts support this clonotype. The rearrangement links TRBV5-1 to TRBJ2-3; D is unclear. The germline V gene has CDR1 SGHRS and CDR2 YFSETQ. V shed 1 base and J shed 4 bases, with 7 bases lying between them. This CDR3 is built from 13 residues. The chain's CDR3 is CASSLRQADTQYF. The CDR3 region has the DNA TGCGCCAGCAGCTTGCGGCAAGCAGATACGCAGTATTTT.